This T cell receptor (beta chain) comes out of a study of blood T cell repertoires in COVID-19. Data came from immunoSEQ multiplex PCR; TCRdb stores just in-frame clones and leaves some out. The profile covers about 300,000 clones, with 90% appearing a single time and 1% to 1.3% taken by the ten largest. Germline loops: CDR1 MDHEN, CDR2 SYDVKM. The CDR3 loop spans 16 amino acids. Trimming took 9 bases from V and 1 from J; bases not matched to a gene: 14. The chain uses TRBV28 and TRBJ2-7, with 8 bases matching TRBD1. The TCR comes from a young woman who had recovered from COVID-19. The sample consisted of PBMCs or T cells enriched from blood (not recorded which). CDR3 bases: TGTGCCAGTCCCCGCTACCGGGACAGGTTTTCCTACGAGCAGTACTTC. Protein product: CASPRYRDRFSYEQYF.